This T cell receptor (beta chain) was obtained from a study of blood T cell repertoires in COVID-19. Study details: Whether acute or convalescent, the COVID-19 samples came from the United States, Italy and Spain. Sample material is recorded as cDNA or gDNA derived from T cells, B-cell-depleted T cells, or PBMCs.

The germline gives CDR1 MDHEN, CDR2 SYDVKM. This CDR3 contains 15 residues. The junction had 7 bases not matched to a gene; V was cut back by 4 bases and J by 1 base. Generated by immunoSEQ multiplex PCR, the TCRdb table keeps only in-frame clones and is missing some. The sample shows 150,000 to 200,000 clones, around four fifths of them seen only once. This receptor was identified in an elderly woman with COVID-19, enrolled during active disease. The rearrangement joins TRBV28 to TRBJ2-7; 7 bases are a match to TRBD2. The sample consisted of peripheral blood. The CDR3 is CASSSVEAGSYEQYF. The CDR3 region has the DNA TGTGCCAGCAGTTCAGTCGAAGCGGGATCCTACGAGCAGTACTTC.